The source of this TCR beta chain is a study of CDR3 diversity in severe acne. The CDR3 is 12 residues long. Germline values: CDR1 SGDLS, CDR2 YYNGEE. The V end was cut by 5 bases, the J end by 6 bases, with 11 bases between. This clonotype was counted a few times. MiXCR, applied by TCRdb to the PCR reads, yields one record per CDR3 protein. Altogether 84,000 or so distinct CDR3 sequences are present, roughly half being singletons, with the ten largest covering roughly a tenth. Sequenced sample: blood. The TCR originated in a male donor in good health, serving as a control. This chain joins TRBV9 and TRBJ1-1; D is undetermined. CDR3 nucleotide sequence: TGTGCCAGCAGAGGGCCCGGGGCTGAAGCTTTCTTT. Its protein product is CASRGPGAEAFF.